This T cell receptor beta chain was sequenced in a study of T cells expressing NK-cell markers. CDR3 length: 12 residues. Per the germline V gene, CDR1 is LGHDT and CDR2 is YNNKEL (reference sequence). Using the 5' RACE reads, TCRdb records one entry per CDR3 protein without DNA. With about 150,000 distinct CDR3 sequences in the sample, the ten largest clones hold over 35%. The source of this sequence is a woman aged 45 to 65 in good health. This chain uses TRBV3-1 with TRBJ1-6. The sample taken for sequencing was blood T cells: a sorted CD56 or NKG2C T cell subset, CD4+ or CD8+ T cells, or bulk PBMC T cells (not recorded which). Here the CDR3 reads CASSQERFPLHF.